These 14 T cell receptor beta chains were all obtained from the same sample, sequenced in a study of T cells after somatic rescue of genetic block. Profiled with immunoSEQ multiplex PCR; TCRdb holds only in-frame clones, not every one. The sample includes several thousand clones, around 75% of them seen just once. The sample comprised peripheral blood mononuclear cells (PBMCs). These receptors all stem from a boy between 10 and 17 years old.

V is TRBV7-2 and J is TRBJ2-6, with D perhaps assigned TRBD1 or TRBD2 (5 bases each). V lost 2 bases, J lost 0 bases, and 14 bases lay in between. The CDR3 runs to 18 residues. Germline CDR1 reads SGHTA; CDR2 reads FQGNSA. The CDR3 sequence is CASSLMQGVHSGANVLTF. CDR3 in DNA: TGTGCCAGCAGCTTAATGCAGGGAGTGCACTCTGGGGCCAACGTCCTGACTTTC.

The V and J genes are TRBV4-1 and TRBJ2-7, with D perhaps assigned TRBD1 or TRBD2 (5 bases each). CDR3 length: 14 amino acids. CDR1 and CDR2 (germline): MGHRA, YSYEKL. V was pared by 4 bases and J by 3 bases, with 13 bases between. This CDR3 reads CASSRAPRGYEQYF. In DNA form, the CDR3 reads TGCGCCAGCAGCCGCGCCCCGAGGGGCTACGAGCAGTACTTC.

The V call is TRBV27, the J call TRBJ2-2, with D possibly called TRBD1 or TRBD2 (6 bases each). The CDR3 covers 12 residues. Germline-derived CDR1 and CDR2 are MNHEY and SMNVEV (reference sequence). The V gene lost 8 bases and the J gene lost 6 bases, with 10 bases spanning the gap. The CDR3 sequence: CASRGGPGELFF. The CDR3 bases are TGTGCCAGCCGAGGGGGGCCCGGGGAGCTGTTTTTT.

The CDR3 reads CASSPPASTDTQYF. CDR3 nucleotide sequence: TGCGCCAGCAGCCCCCCGGCAAGCACAGATACGCAGTATTTT. V and J are TRBV5-1 and TRBJ2-3, with D uncertain. V lost 4 bases, J lost 0 bases, and 9 bases lay in between. The CDR3 totals 14 residues. Germline V gene sequence: CDR1 SGHRS, CDR2 YFSETQ.

This clone is medium-sized by share. This chain uses TRBV7-2 with TRBJ2-3; D gene ambiguous. The CDR3 consists of 14 residues. Trimming stripped 1 base from V and 4 bases from J, with 9 bases between. Germline V gene data show CDR1 as SGHTA and CDR2 as FQGNSA. The CDR3, as DNA: TGTGCCAGCAGCTTAGGGATTGGAGCAGATACGCAGTATTTT. Residues: CASSLGIGADTQYF. Supplemented by reference TRBV7-2 and TRBJ2-3, the full variable domain reads GAGVSQSPSNKVTEKGKDVELRCDPISGHTALYWYRQSLGQGLEFLIYFQGNSAPDKSGLPSDRFSAERTGGSVSTLTIQRTQQEDSAVYLCASSLGIGADTQYFGPGTRLTVL.

V gene TRBV4-2 combines with J gene TRBJ2-5, with 9 bases identical to TRBD2. Trimming took 2 bases from V and 1 from J; bases not matched to a gene: 5. CDR3 size: 16 residues. Looked up from germline, CDR1 is LGHNA and CDR2 is YNFKEQ. CDR3 coding DNA: TGTGCCAGCAGCCAACTTACTAGCGGGCCCCAAGAGACCCAGTACTTC. The encoded protein is CASSQLTSGPQETQYF.

The chain has TRBV9 and TRBJ2-3; D gene uncertain. The CDR3 loop spans 16 amino acids. Looked up from germline, CDR1 is SGDLS and CDR2 is YYNGEE. With 0 bases removed from V and 4 bases from J, the gap between germline ends came to 15 bases. In DNA form, the CDR3 reads TGTGCCAGCAGCGTAGAGAAACCCCCAAGGGCAGATACGCAGTATTTT. The encoded protein is CASSVEKPPRADTQYF. Complete variable domain (other parts from reference TRBV9 and TRBJ2-3): DSGVTQTPKHLITATGQRVTLRCSPRSGDLSVYWYQQSLDQGLQFLIQYYNGEERAKGNILERFSAQQFPDLHSELNLSSLELGDSALYFCASSVEKPPRADTQYFGPGTRLTVL.

The chain carries TRBV2 and TRBJ2-6; D uncertain. The germline gives CDR1 SNHLY, CDR2 FYNNEI. The CDR3 totals 15 residues. Trimming pared 2 bases from V and 0 bases from J, leaving 5 bases between. Here the CDR3 reads CASSESFSGANVLTF. The CDR3 DNA follows: TGTGCCAGCAGTGAATCGTTCTCTGGGGCCAACGTCCTGACTTTC.

The gene calls are TRBV5-1 and TRBJ2-7; no definite D call. The CDR3 sequence is 11 residues long. CDR1 is SGHRS and CDR2 is YFSETQ in the germline V gene. V shed 3 bases and J shed 1 base, with 2 bases lying between them. Written as DNA, the CDR3 is TGCGCCAGCAGCTCGTCCTACGAGCAGTACTTC. Amino acids: CASSSSYEQYF.

The chain combines TRBV28 with TRBJ2-7, with D unclear. CDR1 is MDHEN, CDR2 SYDVKM, per germline. The CDR3 length is 13 residues. V shed 7 bases and J shed 3 bases, with 13 bases lying between them. The CDR3 nucleotides read TGTGCCAGCACCAAGGACGGTTACTACGAGCAGTACTTC. It encodes CASTKDGYYEQYF.

The chain links TRBV28 to TRBJ2-5; TRBD2 matches at 15 bases. The CDR3 length is 18 residues. Germline assignment: CDR1 MDHEN and CDR2 SYDVKM. With 5 bases clipped from V and 5 bases from J, the junction kept 12 bases outside the gene matches. CDR3 loop: CASSPLPGTSGRIETQYF. The DNA for the CDR3 is TGTGCCAGCAGTCCATTACCCGGGACTAGCGGGAGGATTGAGACCCAGTACTTC.

The table lists this clone with a few counts. V gene TRBV7-9 combines with J gene TRBJ1-1; the D gene is possibly TRBD1 (6 bases). V lost 5 bases and J lost 7, with 20 bases in between. Per germline, CDR1 SEHNR and CDR2 FQNEAQ (reference sequence). The CDR3 runs to 15 residues. CDR3 DNA: TGTGCCAGCAGCCTCCTGGGGGCGCGGGATAATGAAGCTTTCTTT. Translated: CASSLLGARDNEAFF.

The rearrangement uses TRBV7-2 and TRBJ2-5; D assignment may be TRBD1 or TRBD2 (5 bases each). Trimming shortened V by 3 bases and J by 2 bases, and 13 bases separated the two germline ends. This CDR3 is built from 15 residues. Germline lookup yields CDR1 SGHTA and CDR2 FQGNSA. CDR3 sequence (DNA): TGTGCCAGCAGCTTTAATAAGGGACGGCAAGAGACCCAGTACTTC. Translated: CASSFNKGRQETQYF.

The chain joins TRBV9 to TRBJ1-5, with unresolved D. The CDR3 is 13 residues long. Looked up from germline, CDR1 is SGDLS and CDR2 is YYNGEE. The V end was cut by 0 bases, the J end by 5 bases, with 6 bases between. CDR3 residues: CASSVDRDQPQHF. CDR3 bases: TGTGCCAGCAGCGTAGACAGAGATCAGCCCCAGCATTTT.